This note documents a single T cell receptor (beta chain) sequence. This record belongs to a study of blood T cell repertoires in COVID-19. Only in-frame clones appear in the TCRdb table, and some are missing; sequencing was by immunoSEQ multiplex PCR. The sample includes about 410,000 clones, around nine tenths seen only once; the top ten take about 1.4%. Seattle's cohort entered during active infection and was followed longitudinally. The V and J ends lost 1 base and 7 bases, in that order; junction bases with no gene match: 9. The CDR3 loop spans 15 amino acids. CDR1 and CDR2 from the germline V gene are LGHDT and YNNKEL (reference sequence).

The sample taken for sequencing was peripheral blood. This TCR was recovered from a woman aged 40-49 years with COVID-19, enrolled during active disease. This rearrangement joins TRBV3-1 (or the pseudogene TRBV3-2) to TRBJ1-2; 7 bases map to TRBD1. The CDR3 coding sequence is TGTGCCAGCAGCCAAGGGGGGCAGGGGGTAGGTGGCTACACCTTC. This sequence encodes CASSQGGQGVGGYTF.